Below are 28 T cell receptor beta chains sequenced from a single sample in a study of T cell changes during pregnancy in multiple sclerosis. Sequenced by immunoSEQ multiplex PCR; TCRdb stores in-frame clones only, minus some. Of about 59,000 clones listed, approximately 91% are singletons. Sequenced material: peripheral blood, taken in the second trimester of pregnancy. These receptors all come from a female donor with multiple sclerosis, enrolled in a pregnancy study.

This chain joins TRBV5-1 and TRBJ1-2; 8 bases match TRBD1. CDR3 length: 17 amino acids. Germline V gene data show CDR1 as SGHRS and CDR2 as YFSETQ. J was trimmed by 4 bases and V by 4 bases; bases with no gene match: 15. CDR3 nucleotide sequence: TGCGCCAGCAGCCCGTACCGACAGGGGCGGTATAGCTATGGCTACACCTTC. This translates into CASSPYRQGRYSYGYTF.

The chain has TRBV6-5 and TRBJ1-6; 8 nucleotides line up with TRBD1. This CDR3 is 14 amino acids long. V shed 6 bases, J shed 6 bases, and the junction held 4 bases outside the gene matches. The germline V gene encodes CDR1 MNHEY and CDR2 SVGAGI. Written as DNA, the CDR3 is TGTGCCAGCAGCAGGACAGGGAGTAATTCACCCCTCCACTTT. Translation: CASSRTGSNSPLHF.

This CDR3 is CASSPGGAAYEQYF. The CDR3 DNA reads TGTGCCAGCAGTCCCGGGGGGGCAGCCTACGAGCAGTACTTC. This chain links TRBV28 with TRBJ2-7; 8 nucleotides line up with TRBD2. Germline assignment: CDR1 MDHEN and CDR2 SYDVKM. This CDR3 has 14 amino acids. V dropped 5 bases and J dropped 2; count of bases not matched to a gene: 5. Filled out from reference TRBV28 and TRBJ2-7, the complete variable domain reads DVKVTQSSRYLVKRTGEKVFLECVQDMDHENMFWYRQDPGLGLRLIYFSYDVKMKEKGDIPEGYSVSREKKERFSLILESASTNQTSMYLCASSPGGAAYEQYFGPGTRLTVT.

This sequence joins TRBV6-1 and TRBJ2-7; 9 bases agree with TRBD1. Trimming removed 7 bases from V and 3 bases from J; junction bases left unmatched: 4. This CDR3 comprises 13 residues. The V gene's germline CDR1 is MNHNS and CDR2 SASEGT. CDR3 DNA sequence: TGTGCCAGCAATTGGGACAGGGACTACGAGCAGTACTTC. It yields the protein CASNWDRDYEQYF.

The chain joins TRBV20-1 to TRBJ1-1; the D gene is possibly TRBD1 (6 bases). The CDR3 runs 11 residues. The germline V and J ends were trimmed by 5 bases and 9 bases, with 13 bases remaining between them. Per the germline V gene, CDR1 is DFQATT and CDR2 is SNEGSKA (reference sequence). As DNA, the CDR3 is TGCAGTGCTGCTGGACAGAGCAAAGCTTTCTTT. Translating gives CSAAGQSKAFF.

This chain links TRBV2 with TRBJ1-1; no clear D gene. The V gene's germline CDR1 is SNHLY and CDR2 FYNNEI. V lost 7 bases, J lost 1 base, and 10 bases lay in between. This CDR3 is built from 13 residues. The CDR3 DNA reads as TGTGCCAGCACCCCACCCGGGAACACTGAAGCTTTCTTT. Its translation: CASTPPGNTEAFF.

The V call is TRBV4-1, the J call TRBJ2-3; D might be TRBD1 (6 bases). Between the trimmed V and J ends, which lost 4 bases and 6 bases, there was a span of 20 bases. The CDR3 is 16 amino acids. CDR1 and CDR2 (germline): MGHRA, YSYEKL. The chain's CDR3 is CASSPDGDTRRDTQYF. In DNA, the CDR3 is TGCGCCAGCAGCCCCGACGGGGACACCCGACGGGATACGCAGTATTTT.

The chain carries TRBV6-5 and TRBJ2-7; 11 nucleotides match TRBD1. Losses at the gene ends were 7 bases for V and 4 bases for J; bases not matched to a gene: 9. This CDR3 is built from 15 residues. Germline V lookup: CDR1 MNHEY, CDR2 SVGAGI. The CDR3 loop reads CASTSPGTGGYEQYF. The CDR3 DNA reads TGTGCCAGCACATCACCCGGGACAGGGGGTTACGAGCAGTACTTC.

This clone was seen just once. The CDR3 loop is CASSLEGTAGNTIYF. The CDR3 DNA is TGTGCCAGCAGCTTGGAGGGGACAGCAGGAAACACCATATATTTT. This chain connects TRBV5-6 to TRBJ1-3; 7 bases are shared with TRBD1. With V trimmed by 0 bases and J by 4 bases, 4 bases remained unmatched. Germline values: CDR1 SGHDT, CDR2 YYEEEE. The CDR3 is 15 amino acids. Complete variable domain (other parts from reference TRBV5-6 and TRBJ1-3): DAGVTQSPTHLIKTRGQQVTLRCSPKSGHDTVSWYQQALGQGPQFIFQYYEEEERQRGNFPDRFSGHQFPNYSSELNVNALLLGDSALYLCASSLEGTAGNTIYFGEGSWLTVV.

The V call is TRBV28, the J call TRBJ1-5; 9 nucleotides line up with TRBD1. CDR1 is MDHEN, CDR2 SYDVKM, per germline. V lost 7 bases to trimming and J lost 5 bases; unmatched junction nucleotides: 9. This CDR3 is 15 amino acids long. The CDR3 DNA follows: TGTGCCAGCACCCCGGCCGGGACAGGGCATCAGCCCCAGCATTTT. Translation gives CASTPAGTGHQPQHF.

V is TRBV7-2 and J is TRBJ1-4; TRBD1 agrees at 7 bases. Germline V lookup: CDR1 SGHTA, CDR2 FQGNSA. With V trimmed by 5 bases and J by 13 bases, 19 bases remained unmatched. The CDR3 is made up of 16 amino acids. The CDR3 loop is CASSPHSGGAPGGLFF. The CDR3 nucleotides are TGTGCCAGCAGCCCACATTCAGGGGGAGCCCCAGGAGGACTGTTTTTT.

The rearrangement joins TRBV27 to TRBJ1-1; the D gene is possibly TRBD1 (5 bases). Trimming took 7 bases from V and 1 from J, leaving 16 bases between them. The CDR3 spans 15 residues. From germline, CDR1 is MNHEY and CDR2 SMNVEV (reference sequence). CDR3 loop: CASTIHYQGNTEAFF. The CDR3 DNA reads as TGTGCCAGCACCATCCACTACCAGGGGAACACTGAAGCTTTCTTT.

The CDR3 nucleotides are TGCGCCAGCAGCTCGGGGGTAGGTAGCAATCAGCCCCAGCATTTT. Translating gives CASSSGVGSNQPQHF. The chain combines TRBV5-1 with TRBJ1-5, with D perhaps TRBD1 (5 bases). Trimming cost V 3 bases and J 0 bases, with 10 bases left between them. This CDR3 is built from 15 residues. Germline V gene lookup returns CDR1 SGHRS and CDR2 YFSETQ.

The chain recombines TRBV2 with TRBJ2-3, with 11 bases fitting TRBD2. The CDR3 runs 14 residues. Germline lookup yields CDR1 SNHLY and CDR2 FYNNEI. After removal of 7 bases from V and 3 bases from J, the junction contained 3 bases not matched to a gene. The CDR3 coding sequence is TGTGCCAGCACTGGGACTAGCGGAACAGATACGCAGTATTTT. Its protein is CASTGTSGTDTQYF.

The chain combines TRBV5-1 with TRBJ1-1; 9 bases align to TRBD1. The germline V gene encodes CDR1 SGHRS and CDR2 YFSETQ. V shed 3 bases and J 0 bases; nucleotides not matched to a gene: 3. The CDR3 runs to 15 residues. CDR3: CASSSGTGMNTEAFF. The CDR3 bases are TGCGCCAGCAGCTCCGGGACAGGGATGAACACTGAAGCTTTCTTT.

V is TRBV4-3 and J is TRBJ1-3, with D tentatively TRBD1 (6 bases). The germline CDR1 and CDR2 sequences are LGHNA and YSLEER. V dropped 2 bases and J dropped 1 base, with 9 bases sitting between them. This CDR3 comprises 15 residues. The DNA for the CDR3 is TGCGCCAGCAGCCAAATACAGGGATCTGGAAACACCATATATTTT. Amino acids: CASSQIQGSGNTIYF.

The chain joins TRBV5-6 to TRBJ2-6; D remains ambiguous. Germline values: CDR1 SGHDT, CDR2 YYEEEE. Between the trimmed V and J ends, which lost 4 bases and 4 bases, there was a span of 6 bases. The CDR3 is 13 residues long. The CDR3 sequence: CASSLRGANVLTF. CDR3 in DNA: TGTGCCAGCAGCCTTCGGGGGGCCAACGTCCTGACTTTC.

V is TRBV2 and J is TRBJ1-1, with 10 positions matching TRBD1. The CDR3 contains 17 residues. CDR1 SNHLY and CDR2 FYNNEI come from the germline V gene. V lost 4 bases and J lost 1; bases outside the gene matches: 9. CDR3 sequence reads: CASSGDRGRLRNTEAFF. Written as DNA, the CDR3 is TGTGCCAGCAGTGGCGACAGGGGGCGTTTAAGGAACACTGAAGCTTTCTTT.

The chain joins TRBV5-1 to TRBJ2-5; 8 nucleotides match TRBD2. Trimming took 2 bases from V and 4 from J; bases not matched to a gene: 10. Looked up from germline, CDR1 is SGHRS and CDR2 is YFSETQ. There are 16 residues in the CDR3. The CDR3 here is CASSLSGGFGGETQYF. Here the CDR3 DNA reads TGCGCCAGCAGCTTAAGCGGGGGCTTCGGTGGAGAGACCCAGTACTTC. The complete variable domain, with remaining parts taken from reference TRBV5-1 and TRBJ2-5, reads KAGVTQTPRYLIKTRGQQVTLSCSPISGHRSVSWYQQTPGQGLQFLFEYFSETQRNKGNFPGRFSGRQFSNSRSEMNVSTLELGDSALYLCASSLSGGFGGETQYFGPGTRLLVL.

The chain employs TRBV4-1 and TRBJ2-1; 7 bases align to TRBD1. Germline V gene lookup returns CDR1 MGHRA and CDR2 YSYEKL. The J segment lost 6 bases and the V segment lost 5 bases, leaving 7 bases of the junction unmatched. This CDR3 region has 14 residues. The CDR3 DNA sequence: TGCGCCAGCAGCTTAATACGGGACAGCAATGAGCAGTTCTTC. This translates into CASSLIRDSNEQFF.

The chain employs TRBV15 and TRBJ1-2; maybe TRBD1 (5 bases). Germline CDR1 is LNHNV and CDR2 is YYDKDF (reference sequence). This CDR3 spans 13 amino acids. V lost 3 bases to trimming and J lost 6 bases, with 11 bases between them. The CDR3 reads CATSSPGVHGYTF. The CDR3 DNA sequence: TGTGCCACCAGCAGCCCGGGGGTACATGGCTACACCTTC.

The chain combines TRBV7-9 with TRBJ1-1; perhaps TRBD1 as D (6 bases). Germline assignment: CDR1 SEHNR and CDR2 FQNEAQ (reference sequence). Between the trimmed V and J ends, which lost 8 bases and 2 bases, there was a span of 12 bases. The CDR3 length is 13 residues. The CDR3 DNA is TGTGCCAGCCGGACAGTCTCTAACACTGAAGCTTTCTTT. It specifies CASRTVSNTEAFF.

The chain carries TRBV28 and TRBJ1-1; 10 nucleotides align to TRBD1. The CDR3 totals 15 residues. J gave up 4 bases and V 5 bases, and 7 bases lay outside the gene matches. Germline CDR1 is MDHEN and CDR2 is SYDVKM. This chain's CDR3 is CASSPLDRGATEAFF. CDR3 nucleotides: TGTGCCAGCAGTCCTCTGGACAGGGGGGCCACTGAAGCTTTCTTT.

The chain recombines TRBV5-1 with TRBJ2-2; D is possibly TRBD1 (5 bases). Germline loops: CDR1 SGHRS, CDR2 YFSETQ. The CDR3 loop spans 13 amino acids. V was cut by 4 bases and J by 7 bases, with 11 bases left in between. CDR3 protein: CASSLQGIGELFF. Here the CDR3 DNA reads TGCGCCAGCAGCCTCCAGGGCATCGGGGAGCTGTTTTTT.

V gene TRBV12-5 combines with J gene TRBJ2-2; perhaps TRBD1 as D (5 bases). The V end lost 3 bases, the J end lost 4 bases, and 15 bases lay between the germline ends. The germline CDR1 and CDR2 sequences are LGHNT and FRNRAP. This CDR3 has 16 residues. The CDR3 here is CASGFLIQGFTGELFF. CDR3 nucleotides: TGTGCTAGTGGTTTCCTTATTCAGGGTTTCACCGGGGAGCTGTTTTTT.

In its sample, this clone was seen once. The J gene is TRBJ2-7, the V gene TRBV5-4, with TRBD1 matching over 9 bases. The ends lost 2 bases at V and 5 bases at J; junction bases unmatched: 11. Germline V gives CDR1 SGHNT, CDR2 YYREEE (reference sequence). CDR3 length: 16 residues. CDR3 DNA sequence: TGTGCCAGCAGCTTCGGGGACAGGGAGACCCCTGACGAGCAGTACTTC. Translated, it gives CASSFGDRETPDEQYF.

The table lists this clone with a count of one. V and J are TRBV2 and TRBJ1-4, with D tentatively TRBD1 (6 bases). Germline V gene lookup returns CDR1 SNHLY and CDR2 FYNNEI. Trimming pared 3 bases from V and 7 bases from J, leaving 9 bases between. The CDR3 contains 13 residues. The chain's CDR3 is CASSDGQTEKLFF. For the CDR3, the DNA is TGTGCCAGCAGTGACGGACAGACTGAAAAACTGTTTTTT.

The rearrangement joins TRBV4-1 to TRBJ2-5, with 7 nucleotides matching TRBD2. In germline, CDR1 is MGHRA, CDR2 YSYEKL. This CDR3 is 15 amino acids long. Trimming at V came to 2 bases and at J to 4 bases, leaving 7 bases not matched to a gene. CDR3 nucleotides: TGCGCCAGCAGCCAACCTGGACTAGGAGGAGAGACCCAGTACTTC. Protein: CASSQPGLGGETQYF.